The 30 T cell receptor beta chains below come from one sample, sequenced in a study of neurological immune-mediated disorders. TCRdb passed the 5' RACE reads through MiXCR, listing each CDR3 protein once. The table shows about 55,000 distinct CDR3 sequences, with 3% to 4.5% occurring only once. Input material: CD4+ T cells from blood. The receptors derive from a woman aged 40 to 55 with multiple sclerosis.

In this sample, this clonotype turned up many times. V usage is TRBV3-1 and J usage is TRBJ2-7; 8 positions agree with TRBD2. Germline values: CDR1 LGHDT, CDR2 YNNKEL (reference sequence). The CDR3 consists of 15 residues. V shed 1 base, J shed 3 bases, and the junction held 5 bases outside the gene matches. CDR3 nucleotides: TGTGCCAGCAGCCAAGGTGCGGGGGGCTACTACGAGCAGTACTTC. Protein sequence: CASSQGAGGYYEQYF.

The sample holds many counts of this clonotype. This chain joins TRBV5-1 and TRBJ1-2, with D maybe TRBD1 (5 bases). Germline V gene lookup returns CDR1 SGHRS and CDR2 YFSETQ. V was cut by 0 bases and J by 4 bases, with 10 bases left in between. The CDR3 consists of 14 residues. In DNA form, the CDR3 reads TGCGCCAGCAGCTTGGGAGGGGACGTCTATGGCTACACCTTC. This codes for CASSLGGDVYGYTF.

At least ten counts were recorded for this clonotype. The rearrangement links TRBV7-7 to TRBJ2-1, with TRBD1 matching over 7 bases. V trimming: 5 bases; J trimming: 8 bases; junction bases outside the gene matches: 6. Germline CDR1 reads SSHAT; CDR2 reads FNYEAQ (reference sequence). The CDR3 covers 13 residues. CDR3 amino acids: CASSRDREHEQFF. The CDR3 DNA reads as TGTGCCAGCAGCCGTGACAGGGAGCATGAGCAGTTCTTC.

This clonotype has more than one count but fewer than ten. The chain uses TRBV3-1 and TRBJ2-7; either TRBD1 or TRBD2 may fit D (6 bases each). Germline loops: CDR1 LGHDT, CDR2 YNNKEL (reference sequence). The CDR3 consists of 13 residues. The germline V and J ends were trimmed by 4 bases and 7 bases, with 14 bases remaining between them. The CDR3 nucleotides read TGTGCCAGCAGCCCGGACAGCCGGGGGGAGCAGTACTTC. This translates into CASSPDSRGEQYF.

This clonotype was counted at least ten times. The chain carries TRBV11-2 and TRBJ1-3; 7 bases line up with TRBD1. The CDR3 length is 16 residues. Losses at the gene ends were 5 bases for V and 1 base for J; bases not matched to a gene: 8. CDR1 is SGHAT and CDR2 is FQNNGV in the germline V gene. CDR3: CASSLLTGRSGNTIYF. As DNA, the CDR3 is TGTGCCAGCAGCCTCCTGACAGGGCGGTCTGGAAACACCATATATTTT.

This clonotype was detected many times. The chain uses TRBV29-1 and TRBJ1-1; 7 bases match TRBD1. J gave up 7 bases and V 5 bases, and 19 bases lay outside the gene matches. There are 16 residues in the CDR3. Germline CDR1 reads SQVTM; CDR2 reads ANQGSEA. CDR3 nucleotide sequence: TGCAGCGTTCTCCCAAGGACAGGTATACTAGGCGGTGAAGCTTTCTTT. This translates into CSVLPRTGILGGEAFF. The complete variable domain, with remaining parts taken from reference TRBV29-1 and TRBJ1-1, reads SAVISQKPSRDICQRGTSLTIQCQVDSQVTMMFWYRQQPGQSLTLIATANQGSEATYESGFVIDKFPISRPNLTFSTLTVSNMSPEDSSIYLCSVLPRTGILGGEAFFGQGTRLTVV.

This clonotype was seen ten or more times. The chain combines TRBV5-5 with TRBJ1-1; tentative D call: TRBD1 (5 bases). The CDR3 is 14 amino acids. CDR1 is SGHKS, CDR2 YYEKEE, per germline (reference sequence). V lost 0 bases to trimming and J lost 5 bases, with 11 bases between them. CDR3 DNA sequence: TGTGCCAGCAGCTTGGAGTTGGGGCGTACTGAAGCTTTCTTT. This codes for CASSLELGRTEAFF.

This clonotype was found many times. The chain uses TRBV5-1 and TRBJ2-7; 12 bases align to TRBD2. With 5 bases clipped from V and 1 base from J, the junction kept 13 bases outside the gene matches. This CDR3 has 18 residues. CDR1 SGHRS and CDR2 YFSETQ come from the germline V gene. CDR3 DNA: TGCGCCAGCAGTTTGTGGGCCCCTAGCGGGGGGGTGTCCTACGAGCAGTACTTC. This sequence encodes CASSLWAPSGGVSYEQYF.

This clonotype was counted at least ten times. V gene TRBV5-1 combines with J gene TRBJ1-3; unclear D gene. Germline V gene sequence: CDR1 SGHRS, CDR2 YFSETQ. V gave up 1 base and J gave up 1 base, with 6 bases separating them. CDR3 length: 14 residues. In DNA, the CDR3 is TGCGCCAGCAGCTTGAGTAGGTCTGGAAACACCATATATTTT. It codes for CASSLSRSGNTIYF.

This clonotype appeared many times. The rearrangement joins TRBV21-1 to TRBJ1-5. TRBV21-1 is described as a pseudogene. The CDR3 extends over 17 amino acids. CDR3 region: CASSKEVLDYSNQPQHF. The CDR3 DNA reads as TGTGCCAGCAGCAAAGAAGTGTTGGATTATAGCAATCAGCCCCAGCATTTT.

This clonotype was seen at least ten times. One junction end disagrees with the germline gene, perhaps due to a read error. This rearrangement joins TRBV6-5 to TRBJ2-1; 7 positions match TRBD1. In germline, CDR1 is MNHEY, CDR2 SVGAGI. This CDR3 has 12 residues. The CDR3 DNA follows: TGTGCCAGCAGTCCAAGGGACAGTGTTTGGTACTTC. It is translated as CASSPRDSVWYF.

This clonotype was seen repeatedly, ten times or more. The CDR3 bases are TGTGCCAGCTCAGAACAACGGACAGCTTCCTACGAGCAGTACTTC. Translating it yields CASSEQRTASYEQYF. V gene TRBV18 combines with J gene TRBJ2-7; D perhaps matches TRBD1 (6 bases). Germline V gene lookup returns CDR1 KGHSH and CDR2 LQKENI. V lost 5 bases and J 1 base, leaving 15 bases between the germline ends. There are 15 residues in the CDR3.

At least ten counts were recorded for this clonotype. The chain uses TRBV10-3 and TRBJ1-6; a possible D gene is TRBD1 (6 bases). Trimming removed 4 bases from V and 6 bases from J, with 16 bases in between. Germline CDR1 reads ENHRY; CDR2 reads SYGVKD. The CDR3 is 16 residues long. CDR3 DNA: TGTGCCATCAGTGGGGCCCCGGGGGACACTAATTCACCCCTCCACTTT. Amino acid sequence: CAISGAPGDTNSPLHF.

In this sample, this clonotype turned up many times. The chain uses TRBV7-9 and TRBJ2-3; D call uncertain. V lost 6 bases, J lost 0 bases, and 10 bases lay in between. Germline assignment: CDR1 SEHNR and CDR2 FQNEAQ (reference sequence). There are 14 residues in the CDR3. CDR3 nucleotide sequence: TGTGCCAGCAGATCATTCAGGAGCACAGATACGCAGTATTTT. It specifies CASRSFRSTDTQYF.

This clonotype occurred many times. The chain employs TRBV5-1 and TRBJ1-2; D gene ambiguous. V lost 3 bases and J 8 bases, leaving 20 bases between the germline ends. The CDR3 consists of 15 residues. The germline V gene has CDR1 SGHRS and CDR2 YFSETQ. The CDR3 sequence is CASSWEDATTDGYTF. CDR3 in DNA: TGCGCCAGCAGCTGGGAGGACGCTACTACTGACGGCTACACCTTC.

This clonotype was counted many times. This rearrangement joins TRBV5-1 to TRBJ2-2; 11 positions agree with TRBD2. The CDR3 has 14 amino acids. The V gene's germline CDR1 is SGHRS and CDR2 YFSETQ. V lost 4 bases to trimming and J lost 8 bases; unmatched junction nucleotides: 4. The CDR3 coding sequence is TGCGCCAGCAGCCCGGGACTAGCGGAAGGGGAGCTGTTTTTT. Translation gives CASSPGLAEGELFF.

This clonotype was found many times. One end of the junction fails to match germline, which may point to a read error. This sequence joins TRBV5-1 and TRBJ1-6, with a weak D call TRBD1 (5 bases). This CDR3 is built from 14 residues. The germline V gene has CDR1 SGHRS and CDR2 YFSETQ. The CDR3 DNA reads as TGCGCCAGCAGCTTTCAGGGTAATAAGTCACCCCTCCACTTT. The encoded protein is CASSFQGNKSPLHF.

This clonotype appeared many times. J is TRBJ2-7 and V is TRBV11-2; 10 nucleotides align to TRBD2. Germline V CDR1 and CDR2: SGHAT, FQNNGV. The length of the CDR3 is 15 residues. V trimming: 3 bases; J trimming: 7 bases; junction bases outside the gene matches: 9. Here the CDR3 DNA reads TGTGCCAGCAGCTTCGACGTAGCGGGGGGTAGGGAGCAGTACTTC. It yields the protein CASSFDVAGGREQYF.

This clonotype was seen repeatedly, ten times or more. V gene TRBV20-1 combines with J gene TRBJ1-1; D possibly corresponds to TRBD1 (5 bases). The germline gives CDR1 DFQATT, CDR2 SNEGSKA (reference sequence). With 0 bases removed from V and 4 bases from J, the gap between germline ends came to 12 bases. This CDR3 region has 14 residues. The CDR3 DNA sequence: TGCAGTGCTAGAGAAGGTGGGGGTAGCACTGAAGCTTTCTTT. It yields the protein CSAREGGGSTEAFF.

The sample holds many counts of this clonotype. The chain is built from TRBV5-1 and TRBJ2-1; 8 bases match TRBD2. The CDR3 length is 15 residues. Germline values: CDR1 SGHRS, CDR2 YFSETQ. V lost 3 bases and J lost 7; bases outside the gene matches: 9. The CDR3 region is CASSSAGVRFNEQFF. In DNA, the CDR3 is TGCGCCAGCAGCTCAGCGGGGGTCAGGTTTAATGAGCAGTTCTTC.

This clonotype was seen at least ten times. The CDR3 spells CASSTGQPLRGYTF. The DNA of the CDR3 is TGCGCCAGCAGCACTGGACAGCCCCTGAGGGGCTACACCTTC. V gene TRBV5-1 combines with J gene TRBJ1-2; a weak D match, TRBD1 (6 bases). Germline values: CDR1 SGHRS, CDR2 YFSETQ. V dropped 4 bases and J dropped 8 bases, with 18 bases sitting between them. CDR3 length equals 14 residues. The complete variable domain, with remaining parts taken from reference TRBV5-1 and TRBJ1-2, reads KAGVTQTPRYLIKTRGQQVTLSCSPISGHRSVSWYQQTPGQGLQFLFEYFSETQRNKGNFPGRFSGRQFSNSRSEMNVSTLELGDSALYLCASSTGQPLRGYTFGSGTRLTVV.

This clonotype has a count of ten or more. The chain links TRBV10-3 to TRBJ2-3; TRBD2 matches 16 bases. V was pared by 8 bases and J by 4 bases, with 3 bases of the junction left unmatched. Germline V gene lookup returns CDR1 ENHRY and CDR2 SYGVKD. This CDR3 region has 15 residues. CDR3 amino acids: CAIGTSGGAPDTQYF. CDR3 bases: TGTGCCATCGGGACTAGCGGGGGGGCGCCAGATACGCAGTATTTT.

This clonotype was counted many times. The gene calls are TRBV29-1 and TRBJ2-7, with 7 nucleotides matching TRBD2. With V trimmed by 6 bases and J by 3 bases, 8 bases remained unmatched. The CDR3 covers 13 residues. The germline gives CDR1 SQVTM, CDR2 ANQGSEA. In DNA, the CDR3 is TGCAGCGTGAGGACTAGTCTGGGCTACGAGCAGTACTTC. It codes for CSVRTSLGYEQYF.

This clonotype was observed many times. The chain links TRBV5-1 to TRBJ2-1, with 10 bases fitting TRBD1. This CDR3 spans 15 amino acids. V shed 1 base, J shed 6 bases, and the junction held 4 bases outside the gene matches. The germline CDR1 and CDR2 sequences are SGHRS and YFSETQ. The CDR3 DNA reads TGCGCCAGCAGCTTGAGACAGGGGGCAGTCAATGAGCAGTTCTTC. Its translation: CASSLRQGAVNEQFF.

This clonotype was recorded many times. This chain uses TRBV5-1 with TRBJ1-5; 7 positions agree with TRBD1. V trimming: 4 bases; J trimming: 5 bases; junction bases outside the gene matches: 6. CDR1 is SGHRS and CDR2 is YFSETQ in the germline V gene. The length of the CDR3 is 14 residues. The CDR3 bases are TGCGCCAGCAGCATAGGACAGGCAGATCAGCCCCAGCATTTT. This codes for CASSIGQADQPQHF.

This sequence joins TRBV19 and TRBJ2-2, with D hard to call. This CDR3 has 16 residues. Germline V gene lookup returns CDR1 LNHDA and CDR2 SQIVND (reference sequence). Trimming removed 7 bases from V and 0 bases from J, with 15 bases in between. The CDR3 DNA reads TGTGCCAGTAACGTGTGGAACCGGGCGAACACCGGGGAGCTGTTTTTT. Protein: CASNVWNRANTGELFF.

At least ten counts were recorded for this clonotype. The chain employs TRBV6-5 and TRBJ2-1, with D hard to call. V was trimmed by 5 bases and J by 3 bases, leaving 8 bases between them. CDR1 is MNHEY and CDR2 is SVGAGI in the germline V gene. The CDR3 runs to 13 residues. The CDR3 nucleotides read TGTGCCAGCAGTGGCCGCGGCTACAATGAGCAGTTCTTC. It translates to CASSGRGYNEQFF.

This clonotype was observed many times. The CDR3 region is CASSLTDSNQPQHF. CDR3 DNA: TGTGCCAGCAGCTTAACGGACAGCAATCAGCCCCAGCATTTT. The chain carries TRBV7-9 and TRBJ1-5; D unresolved. This CDR3 has 14 residues. V shed 2 bases and J shed 1 base, with 6 bases lying between them. Germline assignment: CDR1 SEHNR and CDR2 FQNEAQ (reference sequence).

This clonotype occurred many times. The chain carries TRBV4-1 and TRBJ1-1, with 7 bases identical to TRBD1. V gave up 5 bases and J gave up 4 bases; unmatched junction bases: 7. This CDR3 is built from 14 residues. Germline V gene lookup returns CDR1 MGHRA and CDR2 YSYEKL. The CDR3 bases are TGCGCCAGCAGCAAACAGGGGAGGGTCACTGAAGCTTTCTTT. Amino acid sequence: CASSKQGRVTEAFF.

This clonotype was detected many times. The chain is built from TRBV7-9 and TRBJ1-3; D is undetermined. Germline lookup yields CDR1 SEHNR and CDR2 FQNEAQ (reference sequence). The CDR3 loop spans 13 amino acids. The V end was cut by 1 base, the J end by 1 base, with 2 bases between. Here the CDR3 reads CASSLGSGNTIYF. DNA of the CDR3: TGTGCCAGCAGCTTAGGTTCTGGAAACACCATATATTTT.